This is a list of T cell receptor beta chains from one sample in a study of prognosis after radiotherapy for stage I lung cancer. Via MiXCR, TCRdb re-called the multiplex PCR reads, giving one row per CDR3 protein. The table records about 12,000 distinct CDR3 sequences, less than 70% of them present only once. Material: PBMCs, obtained before or after stereotactic body radiation therapy (not recorded which). These receptors were obtained from a donor older than 45 with non-small cell lung cancer. The CDR3 runs from the conserved cysteine through the conserved F or W. A D gene is named only where the DNA matches it firmly. Part of the rows lack a size; the others show once, few, many or a class for expanded clones.

d_call	clone_size	v_call	j_call	cdr3_nt	cdr3_aa
TRBD2	-	TRBV6-1	TRBJ2-1	TGTGCCAGCGTCCCACCAGGGGTAGCGGGAGCCTCTGGGTCTTACAATGAGCAGTTCTTC	CASVPPGVAGASGSYNEQFF
-	many	TRBV28	TRBJ2-2	TGTGCCAGCAGTCCCCCCACTCGGGGGGCAAGGCTGTTTTTT	CASSPPTRGARLFF
-	-	TRBV15	TRBJ1-3	TGTGCCACCAGCAGTGGTTTTATCTCTGGAAACACCATATATTTT	CATSSGFISGNTIYF
TRBD1	-	TRBV25-1	TRBJ1-1	TGTGCCATCAGTGACACGGGTACAGGGGACACTGAAGCTTTCTTT	CAISDTGTGDTEAFF
TRBD1	medium-sized	TRBV7-9	TRBJ1-6	TGTGCCAGCAGCTTAGTTATTTCAGGGGGGTATTCACCCCTCCACTTT	CASSLVISGGYSPLHF
TRBD2	once	TRBV20-1	TRBJ2-3	TGCAGTGCTAGAGATCGAATGGTGGGAGGGAGCACAGATACGCAGTATTTT	CSARDRMVGGSTDTQYF
-	medium-sized	TRBV12-3/TRBV12-4	TRBJ2-2	TGTGCCAGCAGTTTTACCCCCGGGGAGCTGTTTTTT	CASSFTPGELFF
-	-	TRBV14	TRBJ1-2	TGTGCCAGCAGCCCCCCCCCCCATAGCACGGGAACTATTGGCTACACCTTC	CASSPPPHSTGTIGYTF
TRBD2	-	TRBV5-1	TRBJ2-2	TGCGCCAGCAGCTTGGAAGGGACTAGCGGGAATACCGGGGAGCTGTTTTTT	CASSLEGTSGNTGELFF
TRBD1	medium-sized	TRBV28	TRBJ1-1	TGTGCCAGCAGTAGGACAGGGCAGACTGAAGCTTTCTTT	CASSRTGQTEAFF
-	-	TRBV24-1	TRBJ2-2	TGTGCCACCAGTGATTCGGGGGCGGGGAACACCGGGGAGCTGTTTTTT	CATSDSGAGNTGELFF
TRBD1	-	TRBV30	TRBJ1-2	TGTGCCTGGGGACAGGCTAACTATGGCTACACCTTC	CAWGQANYGYTF
-	many	TRBV5-8	TRBJ1-3	TGTGCCGGCAGCGTCCGGGCCTCGCTAACCTCTGGAAACACCATATATTTT	CAGSVRASLTSGNTIYF
-	-	TRBV12-3/TRBV12-4	TRBJ1-4	TGTGCCAGCAGCCCTAATTGGGGGGAAAAACTGTTTTTT	CASSPNWGEKLFF
-	-	TRBV6-2/TRBV6-3	TRBJ2-2	TGTGCCAGCAGCGGGAGTCCCGGTACCGCGGAGCTGTTTTTT	CASSGSPGTAELFF
TRBD2	many	TRBV4-1	TRBJ2-3	TGCGCCAGCGGGACTAGCGGTAGCACAGATACGCAGTATTTT	CASGTSGSTDTQYF
-	-	TRBV6-1	TRBJ2-4	TGTGCCAGCTTTAGCTTGGCCAAAAACATTCAGTACTTC	CASFSLAKNIQYF
-	-	TRBV27	TRBJ1-3	TGTGCCAGCAGTTTATCCCTCACAGGGCAAGGAAACACCATATATTTT	CASSLSLTGQGNTIYF
-	medium-sized	TRBV27	TRBJ2-2	TGTGCCAGCAGTTGGGGTACGGTCACGGGGGAGCTGTTTTTT	CASSWGTVTGELFF
-	-	TRBV7-8	TRBJ2-3	TGTGCCAGCAGATTAGTGGGAATAGCGAGCACAGATACGCAGTATTTT	CASRLVGIASTDTQYF
-	-	TRBV20-1	TRBJ2-1	TGCAGTGCTACACGTGTGAGGTACTCCTACAATGAGCAGTCCTTC	CSATRVRYSYNEQSF
TRBD1	many	TRBV12-3/TRBV12-4	TRBJ2-5	TGTGCCAGCAGCCCTACAGGGGGCCGCACCGAGACCCAGTACTTC	CASSPTGGRTETQYF